The rows below give T cell receptor beta chains drawn from one sample of a study of T cell responses to AZD1222 COVID-19 vaccine. The protocol was immunoSEQ multiplex PCR, while the TCRdb copy is restricted to in-frame clones and leaves out a portion. The sample holds 90,000 or so clones; 70% to 90% are singletons and the top ten take approximately 5.1%. Here the sequenced sample was peripheral blood, taken 28 days after the second AZD1222 dose. Every receptor here comes from an adult who received the AZD1222 COVID-19 vaccine. Each CDR3 is given with its conserved first and last residue.

J gene,V gene,CDR3 protein
TRBJ1-5,TRBV19,CASSIGWGGNQPQHF
TRBJ1-1,TRBV7-8,CASSLWDGVRGTEAFF
TRBJ2-1,TRBV24-1,CATSDLDSSGSYNEQFF
TRBJ1-5,TRBV7-9,CASSAPDGGNQPQHF
TRBJ1-5,TRBV2,CASSPGGQGRIGPQHF
TRBJ2-4,TRBV7-2,CASSLEGTGRAKNIQYF
TRBJ2-3,TRBV5-1,CASTVGTVTDTQYF
TRBJ2-1,TRBV29-1,CSVLTYNEQFF
TRBJ1-5,TRBV28,CASSTTLGAGMYSNQPQHF
TRBJ2-1,TRBV7-3,CASSQGLAGIHEQFF
TRBJ1-4,TRBV4-1,CASSQGREKLFF
TRBJ2-1,TRBV19,CASSMGLGWGNEQFF
TRBJ2-1,TRBV7-3,CASSLRPGSSYNEQFF
TRBJ1-2,TRBV2,CASSERIGVGGGYTF
TRBJ1-3,TRBV11-2,CASTYGAGRNTIYF
TRBJ1-2,TRBV18,CASSPDRKYGYTF
TRBJ1-1,TRBV3-1/TRBV3-2,CASSSRGQRTEAFF
TRBJ1-5,TRBV19,CASSMTGGGNQPQHF
TRBJ1-5,TRBV6-5,CASSYWTVSNQPQHF
TRBJ1-5,TRBV19,CASSMGTRGNQPQHF
TRBJ1-2,TRBV11-3,CASSKHVMANYGYTF
TRBJ1-1,TRBV5-1,CASSTGTGYTEAFF
TRBJ1-2,TRBV5-6,CASSLVTGGSGYTF
TRBJ1-2,TRBV9,CASSVALGEGPSEGYTF
TRBJ2-2,TRBV6-5,CASSYSERGNTGELFF
TRBJ1-1,TRBV4-3,CASSDRGVLGETEAFF
TRBJ1-1,TRBV5-6,CASSLTPAGEAFF
TRBJ1-4,TRBV29-1,CSVEDNGGEKLFF
TRBJ2-2,TRBV5-8,CASSTGTGGYTGELFF
TRBJ1-2,TRBV4-1,CASSQPGRGSYGYTF
TRBJ1-4,TRBV15,CATTRVAANEKLFF
TRBJ1-6,TRBV28,CASKKGGLNSPLHF
TRBJ2-7,TRBV18,CASSPGLETYEQYF
TRBJ1-1,TRBV4-3,CASSQDWGRGAFF
TRBJ1-2,TRBV3-1/TRBV3-2,CASSRATQWDYGYTF
TRBJ1-1,TRBV6-5,CASSRDSLNTEAFF
TRBJ1-1,TRBV27,CASGNLNTEAFF
TRBJ2-7,TRBV7-2,CASSFGDRVSIEQYF
TRBJ1-2,TRBV10-3,CAISDPAVYGYTF
TRBJ1-5,TRBV7-6,CASSLGGDPRNQPQHF
TRBJ1-2,TRBV14,CASSEFGSGGYGYTF
TRBJ1-1,TRBV6-2/TRBV6-3,CASSPGLQLLEAFF
TRBJ1-2,TRBV28,CASSFGSVGYTF
TRBJ1-5,TRBV5-1,CASSGTGDSNQPQHF
TRBJ1-1,TRBV7-9,CASSLMMQDTEAFF
TRBJ1-1,TRBV4-1,CASRYQGAEGTEAFF
TRBJ2-5,TRBV4-1,CASSQDMGPQETQYF
TRBJ2-1,TRBV5-6,CASSLGLLRRYDEQFF
TRBJ1-1,TRBV4-2,CASSLAELTEAFF
TRBJ2-1,TRBV19,CASRNSGGTYNEQFF